This T cell receptor (beta chain) appears in the sequencing data of a study of cytomegalovirus exposure and HLA in healthy donors. Study-wide results and caveats: A later analysis linked a missense DCLRE1C variant to TCR beta V- and J-gene trimming. Being productive about 90% or about 30% of the time was typical of most TCR beta V segments in an earlier analysis.

Comment on this clone: Antigen: not known.

There are 13 residues in the CDR3. The germline CDR1 and CDR2 sequences are SQVTM and ANQGSEA. V dropped 4 bases and J dropped 5 bases, with 14 bases sitting between them. 13 Jbeta primers and 60 Vbeta primers were used for the PCR. Data came from immunoSEQ multiplex PCR; TCRdb stores just in-frame clones and leaves some out. The table lists 56,000 or so clones. This clonotype was sampled from a female donor in good health and CMV-seronegative. This chain connects TRBV29-1 to TRBJ2-5; a possible D gene is TRBD1 (6 bases). Sequenced sample: PBMCs. The CDR3 DNA follows: TGCAGCGTTGCTCAGGGGCTAGGGGAGACCCAGTACTTC. Amino acids: CSVAQGLGETQYF. The whole variable domain, remainder taken from reference TRBV29-1 and TRBJ2-5, is SAVISQKPSRDICQRGTSLTIQCQVDSQVTMMFWYRQQPGQSLTLIATANQGSEATYESGFVIDKFPISRPNLTFSTLTVSNMSPEDSSIYLCSVAQGLGETQYFGPGTRLLVL.